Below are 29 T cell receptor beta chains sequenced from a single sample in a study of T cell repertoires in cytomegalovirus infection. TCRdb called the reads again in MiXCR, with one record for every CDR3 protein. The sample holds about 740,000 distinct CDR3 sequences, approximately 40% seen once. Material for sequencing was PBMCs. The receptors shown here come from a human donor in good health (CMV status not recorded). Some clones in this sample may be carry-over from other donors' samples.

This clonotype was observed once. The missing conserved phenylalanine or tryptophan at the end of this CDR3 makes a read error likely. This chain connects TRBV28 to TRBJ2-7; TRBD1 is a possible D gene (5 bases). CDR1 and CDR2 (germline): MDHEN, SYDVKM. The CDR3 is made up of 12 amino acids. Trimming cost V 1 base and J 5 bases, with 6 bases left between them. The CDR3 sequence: CASSLSRDEQYC. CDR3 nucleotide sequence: TGTGCCAGCAGTTTATCCAGGGACGAGCAGTACTGC.

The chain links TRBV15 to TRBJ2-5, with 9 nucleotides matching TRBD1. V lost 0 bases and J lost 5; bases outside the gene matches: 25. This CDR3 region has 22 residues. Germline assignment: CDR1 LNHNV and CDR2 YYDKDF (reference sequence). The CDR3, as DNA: TGTGCCACCAGCAGAGATCATCCGGACGTCTCATACCGGGACAGGGAGTCGGAGACCCAGTACTTC. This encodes CATSRDHPDVSYRDRESETQYF.

This chain's CDR3 is CASSWTGSGEQYF. In DNA, the CDR3 is TGTGCCAGCAGCTGGACAGGTTCCGGGGAGCAGTACTTC. This sequence joins TRBV5-6 and TRBJ2-7, with 7 nucleotides matching TRBD1. This CDR3 comprises 13 residues. Per germline, CDR1 SGHDT and CDR2 YYEEEE. Trimming removed 3 bases from V and 7 bases from J; junction bases left unmatched: 7.

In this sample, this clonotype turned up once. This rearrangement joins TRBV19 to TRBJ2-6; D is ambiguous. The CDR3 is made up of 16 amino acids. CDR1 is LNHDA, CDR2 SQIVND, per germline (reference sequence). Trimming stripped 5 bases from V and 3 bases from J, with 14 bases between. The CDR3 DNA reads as TGTGCCAGTAGTCCAAGAGGTCTGTTTGGGGCCAACGTCCTGACTTTC. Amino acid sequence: CASSPRGLFGANVLTF.

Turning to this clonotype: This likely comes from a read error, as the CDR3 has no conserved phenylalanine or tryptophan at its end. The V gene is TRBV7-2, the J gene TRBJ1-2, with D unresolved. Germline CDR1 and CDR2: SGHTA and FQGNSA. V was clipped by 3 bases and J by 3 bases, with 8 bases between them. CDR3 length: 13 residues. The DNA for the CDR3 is TGTGCCAGCAGCTTTAACAGATACTATGGCTACACCTTA. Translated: CASSFNRYYGYTL.

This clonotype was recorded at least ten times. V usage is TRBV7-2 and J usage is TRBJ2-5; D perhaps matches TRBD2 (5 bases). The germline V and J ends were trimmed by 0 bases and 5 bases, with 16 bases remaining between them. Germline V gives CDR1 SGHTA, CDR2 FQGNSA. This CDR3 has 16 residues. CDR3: CASSLARRGMGETQYF. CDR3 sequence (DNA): TGTGCCAGCAGCTTAGCGAGGAGAGGGATGGGGGAGACCCAGTACTTC.

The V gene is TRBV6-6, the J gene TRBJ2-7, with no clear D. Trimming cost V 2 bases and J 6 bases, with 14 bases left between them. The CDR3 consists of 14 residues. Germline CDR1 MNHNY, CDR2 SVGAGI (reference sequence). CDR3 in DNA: TGTGCCAGCAGTTACCCGTCGGAGTACGGCGAGCAGTACTTC. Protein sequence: CASSYPSEYGEQYF.

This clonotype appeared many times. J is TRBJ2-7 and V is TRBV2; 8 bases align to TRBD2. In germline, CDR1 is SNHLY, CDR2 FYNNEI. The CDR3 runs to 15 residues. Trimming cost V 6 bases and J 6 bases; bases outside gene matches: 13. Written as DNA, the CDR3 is TGTGCCAGCAGGGGTGAACCGGGACTAGAATCCGAGCAGTACTTC. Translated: CASRGEPGLESEQYF.

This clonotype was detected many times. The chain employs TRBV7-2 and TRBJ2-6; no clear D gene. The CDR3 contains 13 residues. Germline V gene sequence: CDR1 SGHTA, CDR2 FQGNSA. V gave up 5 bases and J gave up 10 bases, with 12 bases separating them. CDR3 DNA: TGTGCCAGCAGCCCGCCGCTAGGGAACGTCCTGACTTTC. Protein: CASSPPLGNVLTF.

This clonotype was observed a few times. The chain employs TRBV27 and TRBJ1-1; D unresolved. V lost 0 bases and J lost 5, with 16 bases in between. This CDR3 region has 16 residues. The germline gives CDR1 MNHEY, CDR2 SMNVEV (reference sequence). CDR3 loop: CASSLSGVQRITEAFF. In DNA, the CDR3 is TGTGCCAGCAGTTTATCTGGTGTGCAAAGAATAACTGAAGCTTTCTTT.

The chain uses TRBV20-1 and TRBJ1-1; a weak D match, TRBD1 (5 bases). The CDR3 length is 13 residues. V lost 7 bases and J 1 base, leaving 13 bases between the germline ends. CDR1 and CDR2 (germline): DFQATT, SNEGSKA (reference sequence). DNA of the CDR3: TGCAGTGGGAGAGGGGCGACGAACACTGAAGCTTTCTTT. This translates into CSGRGATNTEAFF.

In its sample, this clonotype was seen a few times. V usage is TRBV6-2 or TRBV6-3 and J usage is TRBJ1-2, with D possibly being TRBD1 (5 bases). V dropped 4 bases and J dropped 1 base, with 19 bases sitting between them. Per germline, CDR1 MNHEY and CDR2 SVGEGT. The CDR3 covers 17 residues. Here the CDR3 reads CASSSDGIREHNYGYTF. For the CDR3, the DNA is TGTGCCAGCAGTTCCGACGGAATCAGGGAACATAACTATGGCTACACCTTC.

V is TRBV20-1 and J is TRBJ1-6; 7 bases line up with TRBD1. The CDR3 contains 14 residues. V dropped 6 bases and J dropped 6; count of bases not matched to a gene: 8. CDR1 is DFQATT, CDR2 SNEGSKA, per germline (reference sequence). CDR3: CSAPTGFTNSPLHF. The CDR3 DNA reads TGCAGTGCCCCGACAGGGTTTACTAATTCACCCCTCCACTTT.

CDR3 residues: CASRGQGAYTGELFF. CDR3 DNA sequence: TGTGCCAGCAGGGGACAGGGGGCATACACCGGGGAGCTGTTTTTT. The chain employs TRBV27 and TRBJ2-2; 12 bases align to TRBD1. Germline CDR1 and CDR2: MNHEY and SMNVEV (reference sequence). With V trimmed by 6 bases and J by 3 bases, 2 bases remained unmatched. The CDR3 runs 15 residues.

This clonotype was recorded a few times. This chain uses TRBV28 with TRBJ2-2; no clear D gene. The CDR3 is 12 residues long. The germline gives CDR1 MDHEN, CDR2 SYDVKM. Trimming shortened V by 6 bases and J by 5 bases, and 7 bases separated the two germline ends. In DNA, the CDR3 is TGTGCCAGCAGAAGACCTACCGGGGAGCTGTTTTTT. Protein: CASRRPTGELFF.

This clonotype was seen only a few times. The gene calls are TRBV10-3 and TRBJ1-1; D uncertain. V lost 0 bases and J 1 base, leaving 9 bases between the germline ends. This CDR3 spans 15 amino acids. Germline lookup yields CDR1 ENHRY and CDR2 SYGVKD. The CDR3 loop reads CAISESAGRNTEAFF. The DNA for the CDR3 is TGTGCCATCAGTGAGTCAGCGGGCAGGAACACTGAAGCTTTCTTT.

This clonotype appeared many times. The CDR3 spells CASSLPNLSEAFF. CDR3 in DNA: TGTGCCAGCAGCTTACCCAACTTGAGTGAAGCTTTCTTT. V is TRBV7-2 and J is TRBJ1-1; D gene uncertain. The CDR3 runs to 13 residues. Trimming removed 2 bases at V and 7 bases at J, with 11 bases between. CDR1 and CDR2 (germline): SGHTA, FQGNSA.

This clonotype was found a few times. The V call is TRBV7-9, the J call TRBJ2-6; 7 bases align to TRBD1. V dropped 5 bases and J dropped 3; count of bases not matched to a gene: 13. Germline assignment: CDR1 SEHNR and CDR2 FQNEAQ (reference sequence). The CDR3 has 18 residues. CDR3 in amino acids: CASSRGQQTVNGANVLTF. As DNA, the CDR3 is TGTGCCAGCAGCCGGGGACAGCAGACTGTCAATGGGGCCAACGTCCTGACTTTC.

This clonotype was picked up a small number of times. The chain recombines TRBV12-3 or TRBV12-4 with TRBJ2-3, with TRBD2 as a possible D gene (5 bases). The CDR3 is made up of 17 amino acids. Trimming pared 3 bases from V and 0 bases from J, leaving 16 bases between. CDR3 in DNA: TGTGCCAGCAGTTTGTATCTGACTATCCAAAGCACAGATACGCAGTATTTT. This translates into CASSLYLTIQSTDTQYF.

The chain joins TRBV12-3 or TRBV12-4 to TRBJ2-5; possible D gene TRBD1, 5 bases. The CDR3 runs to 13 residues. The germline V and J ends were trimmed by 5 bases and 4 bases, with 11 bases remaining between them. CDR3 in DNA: TGTGCCAGCAGTGAGACAGAGGTAGAGACCCAGTACTTC. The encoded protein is CASSETEVETQYF.

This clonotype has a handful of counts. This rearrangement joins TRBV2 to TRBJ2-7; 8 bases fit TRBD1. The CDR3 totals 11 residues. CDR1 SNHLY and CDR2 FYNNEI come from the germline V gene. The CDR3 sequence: CAGQDSYEQYF. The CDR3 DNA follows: TGTGCGGGACAGGACTCCTACGAGCAGTACTTC.

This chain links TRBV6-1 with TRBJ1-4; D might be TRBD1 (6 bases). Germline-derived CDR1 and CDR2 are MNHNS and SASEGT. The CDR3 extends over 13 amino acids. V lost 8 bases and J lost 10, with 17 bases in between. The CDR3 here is CASENLQGPKLFF. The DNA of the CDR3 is TGTGCCAGCGAGAATTTACAGGGTCCAAAACTGTTTTTT.

CDR3 sequence: CASSEELAGDQETQYF. As DNA, the CDR3 is TGTGCCAGCAGTGAAGAACTAGCGGGTGACCAAGAGACCCAGTACTTC. This rearrangement joins TRBV2 to TRBJ2-5; 9 nucleotides agree with TRBD2. The germline CDR1 and CDR2 sequences are SNHLY and FYNNEI. The V and J ends lost 1 base and 0 bases, in that order; junction bases with no gene match: 3. This CDR3 region has 16 residues.

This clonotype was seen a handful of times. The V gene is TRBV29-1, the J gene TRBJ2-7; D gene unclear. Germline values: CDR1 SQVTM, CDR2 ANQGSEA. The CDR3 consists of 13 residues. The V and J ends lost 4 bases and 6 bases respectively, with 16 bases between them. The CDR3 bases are TGCAGCGTTGGGGTCCCGGTGGTCCTCGAGCAGTACTTC. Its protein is CSVGVPVVLEQYF.

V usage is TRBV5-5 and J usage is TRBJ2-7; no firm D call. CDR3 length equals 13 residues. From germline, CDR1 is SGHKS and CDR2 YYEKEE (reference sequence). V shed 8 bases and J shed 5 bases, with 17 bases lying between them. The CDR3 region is CARNWRLVDEQYF. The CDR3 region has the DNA TGTGCCAGAAACTGGCGATTGGTTGACGAGCAGTACTTC.

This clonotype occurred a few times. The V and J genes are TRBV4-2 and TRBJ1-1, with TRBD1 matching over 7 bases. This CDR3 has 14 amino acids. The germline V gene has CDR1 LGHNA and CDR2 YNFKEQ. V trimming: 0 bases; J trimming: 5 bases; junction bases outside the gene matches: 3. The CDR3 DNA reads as TGTGCCAGCAGCCAAGAATGGGGACAGACTGAAGCTTTCTTT. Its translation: CASSQEWGQTEAFF.

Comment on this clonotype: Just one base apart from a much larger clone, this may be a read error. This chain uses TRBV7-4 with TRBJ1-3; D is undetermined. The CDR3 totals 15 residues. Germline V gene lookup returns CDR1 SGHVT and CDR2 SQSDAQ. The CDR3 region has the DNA TGTGCCAGCAGCTATCGTAAGGGCTCTGGAAACACCATACATTTT. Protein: CASSYRKGSGNTIHF.

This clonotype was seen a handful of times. The CDR3 sequence is CATSMDRRPPGELFF. CDR3 in DNA: TGTGCCACCAGCATGGACAGAAGGCCCCCCGGGGAGCTGTTTTTT. The rearrangement links TRBV15 to TRBJ2-2; possibly TRBD1 for D (6 bases). The CDR3 runs to 15 residues. Deletions cut 4 bases from V and 6 bases from J, with 15 bases between. In germline, CDR1 is LNHNV, CDR2 YYDKDF (reference sequence).

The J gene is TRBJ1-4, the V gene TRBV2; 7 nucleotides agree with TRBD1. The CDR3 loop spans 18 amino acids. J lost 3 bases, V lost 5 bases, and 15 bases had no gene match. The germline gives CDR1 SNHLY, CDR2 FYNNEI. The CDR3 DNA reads TGTGCCAGCAGTTCTCTCGCAGGGGGAGTGGAAGCTAATGAAAAACTGTTTTTT. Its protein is CASSSLAGGVEANEKLFF. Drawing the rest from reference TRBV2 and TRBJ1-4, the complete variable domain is EPEVTQTPSHQVTQMGQEVILRCVPISNHLYFYWYRQILGQKVEFLVSFYNNEISEKSEIFDDQFSVERPDGSNFTLKIRSTKLEDSAMYFCASSSLAGGVEANEKLFFGSGTQLSVL.